This is a list of T cell receptor beta chains from one sample in a study of cytomegalovirus exposure and HLA in healthy donors. Here immunoSEQ multiplex PCR was the method, and the copy in TCRdb shows in-frame clones only, minus some. In the table there are 95,000 to 100,000 clones, around 77% of which are singletons. The sequenced sample consisted of PBMCs. The source is a female donor in good health and CMV-seronegative. CDR3s include the opening cysteine and the closing phenylalanine or tryptophan. D genes are given only for firm matches. Clone size is not always given. Where it is, it says once, few, many or a class for expanded clones.

TRBJ1-1 | TRBV18 | TRBD1 | NA | TGTGCCAGCTCACCACAAGACAGGGCGGTAACTGAAGCTTTCTTT | CASSPQDRAVTEAFF
TRBJ2-2 | TRBV5-1 | NA | once | TGCGCCAGCAGCAACCCTAATGCGAACACCGGGGAGCTGTTTTTT | CASSNPNANTGELFF
TRBJ1-5 | TRBV19 | NA | few | TGTGCCAGTAGAGTCAGGGGCAATCAGCCCCAGCATTTT | CASRVRGNQPQHF
TRBJ1-5 | TRBV29-1 | TRBD1 | NA | TGCAGCGTTGGGGGACAGAGCAATCAGCCCCAGCATTTT | CSVGGQSNQPQHF
TRBJ1-5 | TRBV7-2 | TRBD1 | NA | TGTGCCAGCAGCTTAGGAGTACAGGGGCGAAATCAGCCCCAGCATTTT | CASSLGVQGRNQPQHF
TRBJ1-1 | TRBV7-8 | TRBD1 | NA | TGTGCCAGCCAAATCCCCTACAGGGGAATAAACACTGAAGCTTTCTTT | CASQIPYRGINTEAFF
TRBJ2-3 | TRBV4-2 | NA | NA | TGTGCCAGCAGTAGGGGGGGGGAGACAGATACGCAGTATTTT | CASSRGGETDTQYF
TRBJ2-2 | TRBV5-1 | NA | NA | TGCGCCAGCAGCTTCGACACCGGGGAGCTGTTTTTT | CASSFDTGELFF
TRBJ2-7 | TRBV27 | TRBD2 | NA | TGTGCCAGCGGCCCCGGGGGGGCTAACACCTACGAGCAGTACTTC | CASGPGGANTYEQYF
TRBJ1-1 | TRBV11-1 | NA | NA | TGTGCCAGCAGCTTAGTCCAGGGCGGGAACACTGAAGCTTTCTTT | CASSLVQGGNTEAFF
TRBJ2-7 | TRBV27 | NA | NA | TGTGCCAGCAGTTTAGGGAGGGGGGTCTCCTACGAGCAGTACTTC | CASSLGRGVSYEQYF
TRBJ2-3 | TRBV7-3 | NA | NA | TGTGCCAGCAGCTCTCATAGTTCAGGGGCGGGTGGGTCAGATACGCAGTATTTT | CASSSHSSGAGGSDTQYF
TRBJ1-2 | TRBV5-1 | NA | NA | TGCGCCAGCAGCTCAGAGGGTTATGGCTACACCTTC | CASSSEGYGYTF
TRBJ1-2 | TRBV7-2 | NA | NA | TGTGCCAGCAGCCCCTCCGGGTCAAGAGGTGGCTACACCTTC | CASSPSGSRGGYTF
TRBJ1-4 | TRBV5-1 | TRBD1 | NA | TGCGCCAGCAGCTTATTGACAGGGTCTAATGAAAAACTGTTTTTT | CASSLLTGSNEKLFF
TRBJ1-6 | TRBV5-6 | TRBD1 | few | TGTGCCAGCAGCTTGAGGGGACAGGGGAATTCACCCCTCCACTTT | CASSLRGQGNSPLHF
TRBJ2-2 | TRBV2 | TRBD2 | NA | TGTGCCAGCAGGGGGACTAGCTCCTACACCGGGGAGCTGTTTTTT | CASRGTSSYTGELFF
TRBJ2-2 | TRBV7-9 | TRBD1 | NA | TGTGCCAGCAGCTCGGGACAGGGGGCTCCCGGGGAGCTGTTTTTT | CASSSGQGAPGELFF
TRBJ2-7 | TRBV27 | TRBD2 | NA | TGTGCCAGCAGGCCTTCTAGCGGTTCGTACGAGCAGTACTTC | CASRPSSGSYEQYF
TRBJ1-1 | TRBV5-1 | NA | NA | TGCGCCAGCAGCTTGAGGCAGGTGAACACTGAAGCTTTCTTT | CASSLRQVNTEAFF
TRBJ2-2 | TRBV11-3 | TRBD2 | NA | TGTGCCAGCAGCTCCTGGACTAGCGGGAGGGCCGGGGAGCTGTTTTTT | CASSSWTSGRAGELFF
TRBJ2-7 | TRBV30 | TRBD1 | NA | TGTGCCTGGGCTGAACCTCGGACAGGGACCTACGAGCAGTACTTC | CAWAEPRTGTYEQYF
TRBJ2-7 | TRBV5-4 | TRBD1 | once | TGTGCCAGCAGCCACAAGACAGGGTACGAGCAATACTTC | CASSHKTGYEQYF
TRBJ2-1 | TRBV11-3 | TRBD2 | NA | TGTGCCAGCAGCTATAGCGGGGGGGCGAGTAATGAGCAGTTCTTC | CASSYSGGASNEQFF
TRBJ1-2 | TRBV11-2 | NA | NA | TGTGCCAGCAGCTTCCGGGGTAGGGAGGGCTACACCTTC | CASSFRGREGYTF
TRBJ1-5 | TRBV2 | NA | NA | TGTGCCAGCAGGTCGACACTGCCTAGCAATCAGCCCCAGCATTTT | CASRSTLPSNQPQHF
TRBJ1-1 | TRBV30 | NA | NA | TGTGCCTGGAACCATAAAAGGGGCATGAACACTGAAGCTTTCTTT | CAWNHKRGMNTEAFF
TRBJ2-2 | TRBV25-1 | TRBD1 | few | TGTGCCAGCAGTGAATCCGGGACAGGGGTTTCCGGGGAGCTGTTTTTT | CASSESGTGVSGELFF
TRBJ1-4 | TRBV7-8 | TRBD1 | NA | TGTGCCGGCAGGGGGCCCGAGGATGAAAAACTGTTTTTT | CAGRGPEDEKLFF
TRBJ1-2 | TRBV30 | NA | once | TGTGCCTGGAGGGACACCCTGAGGGAGGTCTATGGCTACACCTTC | CAWRDTLREVYGYTF
TRBJ1-2 | TRBV7-2 | NA | NA | TGTGCCAGCAGCTTCGACAGCCCGCGTTATGGCTACACCTTC | CASSFDSPRYGYTF
TRBJ1-5 | TRBV5-1 | NA | NA | TGCGCCAGCAGTCCTAGCCATAGCAATCAGCCCCAGCATTTT | CASSPSHSNQPQHF
TRBJ1-2 | TRBV2 | NA | NA | TGTGCCAGCAGTGATCGACGGGCTAACTATGGCTACACCTTC | CASSDRRANYGYTF
TRBJ1-1 | TRBV7-9 | TRBD1 | NA | TGTGCCAGCAGCATGGGACAGGGGGCGCGCACTGAAGCTTTCTTT | CASSMGQGARTEAFF
TRBJ1-5 | TRBV5-1 | NA | NA | TGCGCCAGCAGCCCGGAAGGGGACAATCAGCCCCAGCATTTT | CASSPEGDNQPQHF
TRBJ2-3 | TRBV9 | NA | NA | TGTGCCAGCAGCGTCGGGGGTCGAAGCACAGATACGCAGTATTTT | CASSVGGRSTDTQYF
TRBJ1-4 | TRBV19 | TRBD1 | once | TGTGCCAGTAGTACCGGACAGGCAGCTAATGAAAAACTGTTTTTT | CASSTGQAANEKLFF
TRBJ1-2 | TRBV4-2 | NA | few | TGTGCCAGCAGCCAAGAAATAGTAGGAGACGCTAACTATGGCTACACCTTC | CASSQEIVGDANYGYTF
TRBJ1-5 | TRBV6-1 | TRBD1 | few | TGTGCCAGCAGTGAAGAGGGGGCAGCTTATCAGCCCCAGCATTTT | CASSEEGAAYQPQHF
TRBJ2-2 | TRBV7-9 | TRBD2 | NA | TGTTCCAGCAGCTTTTTGCGGGGGGGAAGCGGCGGGGAGCTGTTTTTT | CSSSFLRGGSGGELFF
TRBJ1-5 | TRBV30 | NA | NA | TGTGCCTGGAGTGTCCCCGGTGGGCCCCAGCATTTT | CAWSVPGGPQHF
TRBJ2-7 | TRBV14 | NA | NA | TGTGCCAGCAGCCAAGAATTTGCGGCAGCCTACGAGCAGTACTTC | CASSQEFAAAYEQYF
TRBJ2-3 | TRBV30 | NA | few | TGTGCCTGGAGTGGTGGGACTCCTGGCACAGATACGCAGTATTTT | CAWSGGTPGTDTQYF
TRBJ2-5 | TRBV30 | TRBD2 | once | TGTGCCGCAACTGGGCCGGGGGGAAGGGAGACCCAGTACTTC | CAATGPGGRETQYF
TRBJ1-1 | TRBV25-1 | NA | once | TGTGCCAGCAGTGAATCTCTAGACCGGGTTGAAGCTTTCTTT | CASSESLDRVEAFF
TRBJ2-1 | TRBV19 | NA | NA | TGTGCCAGTAGTATTGGTAGGAGGGAGGCCTACAATGAGCAGTTCTTC | CASSIGRREAYNEQFF
TRBJ2-7 | TRBV28 | TRBD1 | NA | TGTGCCAGCAGCCAAGACAGGGTTTCCTACGAGCAGTACTTC | CASSQDRVSYEQYF
TRBJ1-1 | TRBV5-1 | TRBD1 | NA | TGCGCCAGCAGCTCTCCACAGGGGGCTTCGAACACTGAAGCTTTCTTT | CASSSPQGASNTEAFF
TRBJ1-2 | TRBV6-6 | NA | NA | TGTGCCATCCGAGGGCCGGACTTGACTAACTATGGCTACACCTTC | CAIRGPDLTNYGYTF
TRBJ2-1 | TRBV5-1 | TRBD2 | NA | TGCGCCAGCAGCCTAAGACTAGCGGGGGGCCTTGTCAATGAGCAGTTCTTC | CASSLRLAGGLVNEQFF
TRBJ2-5 | TRBV10-3 | TRBD2 | NA | TGTGCCATCAGTGGGGCGGCGGGGGAGGGGCGTGGTACCCAGTACTTC | CAISGAAGEGRGTQYF